Sequencing of this TCR beta chain was carried out in a study of regulatory T cells in long-lasting Graves disease. Points from the study as a whole: Shared public clonotypes totalled approximately 3,000 in persistent patients, compared with about 990 in new patients. Tissue studied was limited to peripheral blood, excluding thyroid tissue. Authors noted too few samples as a limitation.

Time point defined: newly diagnosed GD, antithyroid drugs for less than 3 months. Following extraction of RNA from PBMCs, that RNA was used to make the TCR library. EDTA tubes held approximately 9 milliliters of peripheral blood from each patient. Many counts were recorded for this clonotype. Antigen unknown. For TCR beta, libraries came from iRepertoire HTBI primers and Arm-PCR of CDR3 regions. One entry per CDR3 protein, called by TCRdb with MiXCR from the multiplex PCR reads. The sample includes about 240,000 distinct CDR3 sequences, 20% of them seen just once. With V trimmed by 5 bases and J by 8 bases, 13 bases remained unmatched. In germline, CDR1 is SGHAT, CDR2 FQNNGV. This CDR3 comprises 15 residues.

The origin of this receptor is a female donor with Graves disease. The sequenced sample was peripheral blood mononuclear cells (PBMCs), obtained at new diagnosis, from a patient treated with antithyroid drugs. The chain uses TRBV11-2 and TRBJ2-5, with 8 nucleotides matching TRBD2. The CDR3 loop is CASSAQFAGGGTQYF. CDR3 DNA sequence: TGTGCCAGCAGCGCACAATTCGCGGGGGGCGGAACCCAGTACTTC. Full variable domain (remainder filled in from reference TRBV11-2 and TRBJ2-5): EAGVAQSPRYKIIEKRQSVAFWCNPISGHATLYWYQQILGQGPKLLIQFQNNGVVDDSQLPKDRFSAERLKGVDSTLKIQPAKLEDSAVYLCASSAQFAGGGTQYFGPGTRLLVL.